Presented here are 7 T cell receptor beta chains from one specimen sequenced in a study of CD8 T cells in ankylosing spondylitis. Antigen specificity for these receptors is unknown. TCRdb reprocessed the 5' RACE reads via MiXCR and lists one record per CDR3 protein. The data show 700,000 to 850,000 distinct CDR3 sequences, with approximately 12% seen just once and under 0.6% held by the top ten. General study findings and limits: Blood of patients with ankylosing spondylitis appeared to be characterized by a TCR beta motif of several highly homologous variants.

Sequenced material: blood, either unsorted or a sorted T cell fraction (not recorded which). The origin of the receptors is a male donor with ankylosing spondylitis.

V is TRBV11-3 and J is TRBJ2-3; TRBD2 aligns across 8 bases. The CDR3 spans 15 residues. From germline, CDR1 is SGHNT and CDR2 YENEEA. The ends lost 5 bases at V and 5 bases at J; junction bases unmatched: 9. This CDR3 reads CASSTGGAEVDTQYF. CDR3 bases: TGTGCCAGCAGCACGGGGGGGGCCGAGGTAGATACGCAGTATTTT.

This clonotype came up a few times. The CDR3 reads CASSHGQGNYGYTF. Written as DNA, the CDR3 is TGTGCCAGCAGCCACGGACAGGGAAACTATGGCTACACCTTC. This rearrangement joins TRBV5-5 to TRBJ1-2, with TRBD1 matching over 8 bases. V lost 4 bases to trimming and J lost 2 bases; unmatched junction nucleotides: 4. This CDR3 contains 14 residues. CDR1 and CDR2 (germline): SGHKS, YYEKEE (reference sequence). Using reference TRBV5-5 and TRBJ1-2 for the parts outside the CDR3, the full variable domain is DAGVTQSPTHLIKTRGQQVTLRCSPISGHKSVSWYQQVLGQGPQFIFQYYEKEERGRGNFPDRFSARQFPNYSSELNVNALLLGDSALYLCASSHGQGNYGYTFGSGTRLTVV.

This clonotype showed up just a few times. V and J are TRBV9 and TRBJ2-5; maybe TRBD1 (7 bases). Germline loops: CDR1 SGDLS, CDR2 YYNGEE. The CDR3 consists of 16 residues. Trimming shortened V by 3 bases and J by 4 bases, and 19 bases separated the two germline ends. CDR3 loop: CASSAATGRPGETQYF. The CDR3 DNA reads TGTGCCAGCAGCGCCGCGACAGGGAGGCCCGGAGAGACCCAGTACTTC.

This clonotype was counted only a few times. The rearrangement joins TRBV5-1 to TRBJ2-7, with D perhaps TRBD1 (6 bases). CDR1 is SGHRS and CDR2 is YFSETQ in the germline V gene. V dropped 0 bases and J dropped 3 bases, with 13 bases sitting between them. The length of the CDR3 is 15 residues. CDR3 sequence (DNA): TGCGCCAGCAGCTTGGTTACAGGGAAAGGCTACGAGCAGTACTTC. This sequence encodes CASSLVTGKGYEQYF.

The rearrangement uses TRBV5-1 and TRBJ2-7; 8 nucleotides agree with TRBD1. J was trimmed by 6 bases and V by 0 bases; bases with no gene match: 2. The CDR3 sequence is 13 residues long. CDR1 is SGHRS, CDR2 YFSETQ, per germline. The CDR3 DNA is TGCGCCAGCAGCTTGGGACAGGGGTTCGAGCAGTACTTC. Translated, it gives CASSLGQGFEQYF. Full variable domain (remainder filled in from reference TRBV5-1 and TRBJ2-7): KAGVTQTPRYLIKTRGQQVTLSCSPISGHRSVSWYQQTPGQGLQFLFEYFSETQRNKGNFPGRFSGRQFSNSRSEMNVSTLELGDSALYLCASSLGQGFEQYFGPGTRLTVT.

This clonotype has just a few counts. The chain couples TRBV5-5 to TRBJ1-1; 9 bases map to TRBD1. CDR1 and CDR2 (germline): SGHKS, YYEKEE (reference sequence). The CDR3 spans 13 residues. V was pared by 3 bases and J by 9 bases, with 6 bases of the junction left unmatched. The CDR3 DNA reads TGTGCCAGCAGCTCGGGACAGGGTAGGAAAGCTTTCTTT. It is translated as CASSSGQGRKAFF. The full variable domain, completed using reference TRBV5-5 and TRBJ1-1, is DAGVTQSPTHLIKTRGQQVTLRCSPISGHKSVSWYQQVLGQGPQFIFQYYEKEERGRGNFPDRFSARQFPNYSSELNVNALLLGDSALYLCASSSGQGRKAFFGQGTRLTVV.

V is TRBV24-1 and J is TRBJ2-1, with 9 bases matching TRBD1. The CDR3 is made up of 15 amino acids. With 5 bases clipped from V and 4 bases from J, the junction kept 5 bases outside the gene matches. Germline-derived CDR1 and CDR2 are KGHDR and SFDVKD. CDR3 protein: CATSVGQGTYNEQFF. The CDR3 DNA sequence: TGTGCCACCAGTGTCGGACAGGGGACATACAATGAGCAGTTCTTC.